This TCR beta chain was recorded in a study of T cells after yellow fever vaccination. General study points: Peak timing came faster in the weaker secondary response, day 5 versus 15. The study noted that FACS-sorted repertoires could contain abundant clonotypes contaminating from the bulk population. Reappearing after the booster were most of the clones from primary vaccination (less than 97% CD4, approximately 89% CD8).

In germline, CDR1 is MNHNS, CDR2 SASEGT. The CDR3 runs 12 residues. Trimming shortened V by 2 bases and J by 7 bases, and 8 bases separated the two germline ends. Regarding this clonotype: Its cognate antigen is unknown.

MiXCR was run by TCRdb on the 5' RACE reads, yielding one entry per CDR3 protein. The sample records some 600,000 distinct CDR3 sequences, about 12% being singletons. V gene TRBV6-1 combines with J gene TRBJ1-1; D gene uncertain. Material: PBMCs, obtained on the day of the yellow fever booster vaccination. The receptor's source is a man aged 30 to 39 who received the YFV17D yellow fever vaccine. CDR3 sequence: CASSEWTIEAFF. CDR3 nucleotide sequence: TGTGCCAGCAGTGAATGGACCATTGAAGCTTTCTTT.